The 14 T cell receptor beta chains presented below share a single source sample, sequenced in a study of shared T cell receptors in the human thymus. Clones were sequenced by immunoSEQ multiplex PCR, and TCRdb holds only the in-frame ones, with some missing. Here the sample spans around 68,000 clones, 90% to 95% being singletons. The sample taken for sequencing was thymocytes. The receptors stem from a human donor.

The chain carries TRBV12-5 and TRBJ2-3, with TRBD2 identical over 7 bases. Germline V gives CDR1 LGHNT, CDR2 FRNRAP. J gave up 2 bases and V 7 bases, and 9 bases lay outside the gene matches. This CDR3 comprises 15 residues. As DNA, the CDR3 is TGTGCTAGTGCTAAAGCGGGGTTGTCCACAGATACGCAGTATTTT. Translated: CASAKAGLSTDTQYF.

This chain joins TRBV27 and TRBJ1-5; the D gene is possibly TRBD1 (5 bases). The CDR3 extends over 19 amino acids. Germline loops: CDR1 MNHEY, CDR2 SMNVEV (reference sequence). V lost 2 bases to trimming and J lost 0 bases, with 20 bases between them. In DNA, the CDR3 is TGTGCCAGCAGTTTAAGGGGAGTCCCGAGCGGAGCTAGCAATCAGCCCCAGCATTTT. Translation gives CASSLRGVPSGASNQPQHF.

The chain uses TRBV14 and TRBJ2-2; no clear D gene. Germline assignment: CDR1 SGHDN and CDR2 FVKESK. The CDR3 length is 15 residues. V lost 4 bases and J 4 bases, leaving 13 bases between the germline ends. The CDR3 DNA sequence: TGTGCCAGCAGCCCCATACCCCCAGTCACCGGGGAGCTGTTTTTT. Protein: CASSPIPPVTGELFF.

The J gene is TRBJ1-2, the V gene TRBV20-1, with 10 nucleotides matching TRBD1. Trimming removed 6 bases from V and 14 bases from J; junction bases left unmatched: 9. The CDR3 consists of 11 residues. Germline assignment: CDR1 DFQATT and CDR2 SNEGSKA (reference sequence). In DNA, the CDR3 is TGCAGTGCGAACCGGGACAGGGGTGGGACCTTC. Its protein is CSANRDRGGTF.

The V gene is TRBV5-6, the J gene TRBJ2-5, with D possibly TRBD1 on 8 matching bases. V lost 4 bases, J lost 5 bases, and 24 bases lay in between. Germline CDR1 and CDR2: SGHDT and YYEEEE. This CDR3 contains 17 residues. CDR3 residues: CASSTDREGAQWETQYF. The CDR3 DNA follows: TGTGCCAGCAGCACGGACAGGGAGGGGGCTCAATGGGAGACCCAGTACTTC.

The rearrangement joins TRBV15 to TRBJ1-2, with D possibly being TRBD1 (5 bases). The CDR3 is 14 amino acids. CDR1 is LNHNV and CDR2 is YYDKDF in the germline V gene (reference sequence). V was clipped by 0 bases and J by 4 bases, with 9 bases between them. The CDR3 region has the DNA TGTGCCACCAGCAGAGATCGGGGGGGCTATGGCTACACCTTC. Its translation: CATSRDRGGYGYTF.

The chain carries TRBV7-3 and TRBJ2-3; D may be TRBD1 or TRBD2 (5 bases each). Trimming removed 2 bases at V and 2 bases at J, with 11 bases between. Germline V lookup: CDR1 SGHTA, CDR2 FQGTGA. The length of the CDR3 is 15 residues. CDR3 nucleotides: TGTGCCAGCAGCTTAGGGGGACCGCCCACAGATACGCAGTATTTT. Translation gives CASSLGGPPTDTQYF.

Comment on this clone: The sample carries other DNA sequences with the same CDR3. The V gene is TRBV9, the J gene TRBJ2-7; TRBD2 matches at 8 bases. The CDR3 totals 15 residues. Germline values: CDR1 SGDLS, CDR2 YYNGEE. V trimming: 4 bases; J trimming: 6 bases; junction bases outside the gene matches: 12. In nucleotides, the CDR3 is TGTGCCAGCAGCATCGGGGGCCCGGGGGGGGGCGAGCAGTACTTC. Protein product: CASSIGGPGGGEQYF. The variable domain in full, completed from reference TRBV9 and TRBJ2-7, reads DSGVTQTPKHLITATGQRVTLRCSPRSGDLSVYWYQQSLDQGLQFLIQYYNGEERAKGNILERFSAQQFPDLHSELNLSSLELGDSALYFCASSIGGPGGGEQYFGPGTRLTVT.

This chain uses TRBV7-2 with TRBJ2-7; perhaps TRBD1 as D (6 bases). Germline lookup yields CDR1 SGHTA and CDR2 FQGNSA. V was trimmed by 5 bases and J by 3 bases, leaving 23 bases between them. The CDR3 has 17 residues. The CDR3 DNA reads as TGTGCCAGCAGCGTAAGTACTCGCCGGGACAAGAACTACGAGCAGTACTTC. Amino acids: CASSVSTRRDKNYEQYF.

This clone was seen a single time. V usage is TRBV27 and J usage is TRBJ1-6, with D hard to call. V lost 5 bases and J 6 bases, leaving 14 bases between the germline ends. Germline loops: CDR1 MNHEY, CDR2 SMNVEV (reference sequence). The CDR3 has 15 amino acids. CDR3: CASSLRTVFNSPLHF. Here the CDR3 DNA reads TGTGCCAGCAGTCTTCGGACGGTATTTAATTCACCCCTCCACTTT.

The chain combines TRBV29-1 with TRBJ1-1, with TRBD1 matching 9 bases. Germline values: CDR1 SQVTM, CDR2 ANQGSEA. This CDR3 region has 20 residues. V was clipped by 7 bases and J by 3 bases; unmatched bases: 27. In nucleotides, the CDR3 is TGCAGCGCCACAAAGAACGAGGGACAGGGTTTGTTTAGTGTTGACACTGAAGCTTTCTTT. Translating it yields CSATKNEGQGLFSVDTEAFF. The complete variable domain, with remaining parts taken from reference TRBV29-1 and TRBJ1-1, reads SAVISQKPSRDICQRGTSLTIQCQVDSQVTMMFWYRQQPGQSLTLIATANQGSEATYESGFVIDKFPISRPNLTFSTLTVSNMSPEDSSIYLCSATKNEGQGLFSVDTEAFFGQGTRLTVV.

The genes are TRBV11-2 and TRBJ2-2; D could derive from TRBD1 or TRBD2 (6 bases each). Per the germline V gene, CDR1 is SGHAT and CDR2 is FQNNGV. The CDR3 extends over 16 amino acids. Trimming cost V 2 bases and J 6 bases, with 16 bases left between them. CDR3 nucleotide sequence: TGTGCCAGCAGCTTAAATGGCTTTAGGGGGGCCGGGGAGCTGTTTTTT. Translated: CASSLNGFRGAGELFF.

The chain recombines TRBV29-1 with TRBJ1-1; D is perhaps TRBD1 (5 bases). Germline CDR1 reads SQVTM; CDR2 reads ANQGSEA. There are 16 residues in the CDR3. CDR3 DNA: TGCACCGGGGAGCCGTCCCCAAGGGGCATGAACACTGAAGCTTTCTTT. Translation gives CTGEPSPRGMNTEAFF.

The chain recombines TRBV6-5 with TRBJ1-1, with D maybe TRBD1 (6 bases). Deletions cut 6 bases from V and 0 bases from J, with 11 bases between. The CDR3 runs 14 residues. Germline V gives CDR1 MNHEY, CDR2 SVGAGI. The CDR3 nucleotides are TGTGCCAGCAGAGGGAGGGGGATGAACACTGAAGCTTTCTTT. Protein product: CASRGRGMNTEAFF.